This passage covers 24 T cell receptor beta chains from one sample sequenced in a study of shared clonotypes between healthy human individuals. Generated by immunoSEQ multiplex PCR, the TCRdb table keeps only in-frame clones and is missing some. The sample yields hundreds of thousands of clones, nearly 98% seen once. Naive CD8 populations comprised CD45RO-negative cells positively selected for CCR7, excluding terminally differentiated effector memory CD45RA+ cells. Sequencing input: naive CD8+ T cells sorted from blood. These receptors came from a man aged 25-40 years in good health.

The chain carries TRBV29-1 and TRBJ2-5; 7 nucleotides line up with TRBD2. Trimming removed 5 bases from V and 5 bases from J; junction bases left unmatched: 17. Germline V gene sequence: CDR1 SQVTM, CDR2 ANQGSEA. CDR3 length: 16 residues. CDR3 DNA sequence: TGCAGCGTTAGCGGGAAAGCCCTGACCGGGTGGGAGACCCAGTACTTC. Translated: CSVSGKALTGWETQYF.

J is TRBJ2-3 and V is TRBV5-1, with 11 nucleotides matching TRBD2. Germline V CDR1 and CDR2: SGHRS, YFSETQ. V lost 5 bases and J lost 7; bases outside the gene matches: 12. CDR3 length: 16 residues. The CDR3 nucleotides are TGCGCCAGCAGAACCGTTGGACTAGCGGGTTCTAATACGCAGTATTTT. Encoded protein: CASRTVGLAGSNTQYF.

The rearrangement uses TRBV9 and TRBJ2-2; D is uncertain. V was trimmed by 3 bases and J by 3 bases, leaving 6 bases between them. The CDR3 length is 13 residues. Germline V lookup: CDR1 SGDLS, CDR2 YYNGEE. The CDR3 region has the DNA TGTGCCAGCAGCGGATCACACACCGGGGAGCTGTTTTTT. Residues: CASSGSHTGELFF. The variable domain in full, with the rest retrieved from reference TRBV9 and TRBJ2-2, is DSGVTQTPKHLITATGQRVTLRCSPRSGDLSVYWYQQSLDQGLQFLIQYYNGEERAKGNILERFSAQQFPDLHSELNLSSLELGDSALYFCASSGSHTGELFFGEGSRLTVL.

The V call is TRBV14, the J call TRBJ2-7; D possibly corresponds to TRBD2 (6 bases). V lost 5 bases and J lost 1, with 18 bases in between. Germline V gene lookup returns CDR1 SGHDN and CDR2 FVKESK. The CDR3 has 16 residues. The CDR3 is CASSEVAATSSYEQYF. The CDR3 DNA follows: TGTGCCAGCAGCGAGGTAGCGGCCACATCATCCTACGAGCAGTACTTC.

The chain carries TRBV5-4 and TRBJ2-1, with D unclear. Per germline, CDR1 SGHNT and CDR2 YYREEE (reference sequence). The CDR3 is made up of 13 amino acids. V was shortened by 0 bases and J by 8 bases, with 9 bases between the two germline ends. The CDR3 DNA reads as TGTGCCAGCAGCTTGGACAGTGCTGATGAGCAGTTCTTC. The encoded protein is CASSLDSADEQFF.

V and J are TRBV28 and TRBJ2-3; 9 positions agree with TRBD2. This CDR3 region has 18 residues. J was trimmed by 4 bases and V by 2 bases; bases with no gene match: 13. CDR1 and CDR2 (germline): MDHEN, SYDVKM. The CDR3 nucleotides read TGTGCCAGCAGTTTAATCCCCTGGGGCGGGAGGGCGGCAGATACGCAGTATTTT. This codes for CASSLIPWGGRAADTQYF.

The chain couples TRBV6-5 to TRBJ2-3; unclear D gene. V was cut by 2 bases and J by 0 bases, with 6 bases left in between. This CDR3 spans 14 amino acids. CDR1 and CDR2 from the germline V gene are MNHEY and SVGAGI. CDR3 DNA sequence: TGTGCCAGCAGTTACGTGGACAGCACAGATACGCAGTATTTT. The encoded protein is CASSYVDSTDTQYF.

This clone showed up just once. The rearrangement uses TRBV13 and TRBJ1-1; unclear D gene. This CDR3 is built from 13 residues. Trimming stripped 0 bases from V and 5 bases from J, with 7 bases between. Germline loops: CDR1 PRHDT, CDR2 FYEKMQ (reference sequence). CDR3 coding DNA: TGTGCCAGCAGCTTAGGCCGCTTGACTGAAGCTTTCTTT. Encoded protein: CASSLGRLTEAFF.

The V gene is TRBV27, the J gene TRBJ1-2; a possible D gene is TRBD1 (5 bases). The germline V gene encodes CDR1 MNHEY and CDR2 SMNVEV (reference sequence). This CDR3 comprises 15 residues. The V end lost 1 base, the J end lost 4 bases, and 13 bases lay between the germline ends. CDR3 sequence (DNA): TGTGCCAGCAGTTTATGGGGGACGGCTCCCTATGGCTACACCTTC. Translation: CASSLWGTAPYGYTF.

J is TRBJ2-5 and V is TRBV11-2; D possibly uses TRBD1 or TRBD2 (5 bases each). CDR3 length equals 14 residues. With 5 bases removed from V and 2 bases from J, the gap between germline ends came to 12 bases. The germline V gene encodes CDR1 SGHAT and CDR2 FQNNGV. DNA of the CDR3: TGTGCCAGCAGCAAAACCGGGACGCAAGAGACCCAGTACTTC. Amino acids: CASSKTGTQETQYF.

This rearrangement joins TRBV7-9 to TRBJ2-7; D ambiguous. CDR3 length equals 14 residues. The germline V gene has CDR1 SEHNR and CDR2 FQNEAQ (reference sequence). V was clipped by 0 bases and J by 2 bases, with 8 bases between them. The CDR3 here is CASSLADNTYEQYF. CDR3 DNA: TGTGCCAGCAGCTTAGCGGATAATACCTACGAGCAGTACTTC.

V is TRBV5-5 and J is TRBJ2-5; 7 bases are a match to TRBD1. The germline V gene encodes CDR1 SGHKS and CDR2 YYEKEE (reference sequence). The J segment lost 2 bases and the V segment lost 1 base, leaving 11 bases of the junction unmatched. This CDR3 contains 17 residues. Here the CDR3 reads CASSLIQGRDWQETQYF. The CDR3 DNA sequence: TGTGCCAGCAGCTTGATACAGGGGCGCGACTGGCAAGAGACCCAGTACTTC. The whole variable domain, filled in from reference TRBV5-5 and TRBJ2-5, reads DAGVTQSPTHLIKTRGQQVTLRCSPISGHKSVSWYQQVLGQGPQFIFQYYEKEERGRGNFPDRFSARQFPNYSSELNVNALLLGDSALYLCASSLIQGRDWQETQYFGPGTRLLVL.

The CDR3 nucleotides read TGTGCCAGCAGCATTTTTACTAGCGGGAGCTCCTACGAGCAGTACTTC. Residues: CASSIFTSGSSYEQYF. The chain links TRBV11-2 to TRBJ2-7; 11 bases are a match to TRBD2. V shed 5 bases and J 0 bases; nucleotides not matched to a gene: 6. The CDR3 loop spans 16 amino acids. Germline-derived CDR1 and CDR2 are SGHAT and FQNNGV.

This clone has only one observation. V gene TRBV7-9 combines with J gene TRBJ1-5, with D unclear. Germline CDR1 SEHNR, CDR2 FQNEAQ (reference sequence). Trimming stripped 5 bases from V and 10 bases from J, with 12 bases between. This CDR3 has 12 residues. The CDR3 DNA sequence: TGTGCCAGCAGCCCCTTGGTGGGCCCCCAGCATTTT. Translating it yields CASSPLVGPQHF. The full variable domain, with the rest looked up from reference TRBV7-9 and TRBJ1-5, is DTGVSQNPRHKITKRGQNVTFRCDPISEHNRLYWYRQTLGQGPEFLTYFQNEAQLEKSRLLSDRFSAERPKGSFSTLEIQRTEQGDSAMYLCASSPLVGPQHFGDGTRLSIL.

The chain joins TRBV7-9 to TRBJ2-2, with TRBD1 as a possible D gene (6 bases). CDR1 SEHNR and CDR2 FQNEAQ come from the germline V gene (reference sequence). Trimming shortened V by 5 bases and J by 1 base, and 14 bases separated the two germline ends. CDR3 size: 16 residues. The CDR3 loop is CASSRQELMNTGELFF. CDR3 bases: TGTGCCAGCAGCCGACAGGAGCTGATGAACACCGGGGAGCTGTTTTTT.

This sequence joins TRBV13 and TRBJ2-1; TRBD2 might be the D (5 bases). Trimming removed 4 bases from V and 9 bases from J, with 7 bases in between. CDR1 PRHDT and CDR2 FYEKMQ come from the germline V gene (reference sequence). The CDR3 extends over 11 amino acids. This CDR3 is CASSWRSEQFF. DNA of the CDR3: TGTGCCAGCAGCTGGAGGAGTGAGCAGTTCTTC.

The chain links TRBV27 to TRBJ2-3, with 7 bases identical to TRBD1. CDR1 MNHEY and CDR2 SMNVEV come from the germline V gene (reference sequence). This CDR3 contains 15 residues. Trimming removed 5 bases from V and 5 bases from J; junction bases left unmatched: 10. Here the CDR3 reads CASSEQGYGQDTQYF. The CDR3 DNA reads as TGTGCCAGCAGTGAACAGGGGTACGGTCAAGATACGCAGTATTTT.

This rearrangement joins TRBV30 to TRBJ2-1; unclear D gene. Trimming removed 0 bases from V and 10 bases from J, with 7 bases in between. In germline, CDR1 is GTSNPN, CDR2 SVGIG (reference sequence). The CDR3 has 11 amino acids. The CDR3 DNA reads as TGTGCCTGGAGTGTACCCAAAGAGCAGTTCTTC. Its translation is CAWSVPKEQFF.

The genes are TRBV2 and TRBJ1-5; possible D gene TRBD1, 6 bases. V dropped 7 bases and J dropped 4 bases, with 11 bases sitting between them. CDR1 is SNHLY, CDR2 FYNNEI, per germline. This CDR3 has 13 residues. The CDR3 sequence: CASIGGRNQPQHF. Here the CDR3 DNA reads TGTGCCAGCATTGGGGGCCGGAATCAGCCCCAGCATTTT.

V usage is TRBV28 and J usage is TRBJ1-5; 7 bases fit TRBD1. The CDR3 has 15 residues. Germline loops: CDR1 MDHEN, CDR2 SYDVKM. V was clipped by 5 bases and J by 0 bases; unmatched bases: 4. The CDR3 DNA is TGTGCCAGCAGTAGGGACAGCGATAGCAATCAGCCCCAGCATTTT. As protein: CASSRDSDSNQPQHF.

Concerning this clone: The same CDR3 can be traced to other DNA sequences in this sample. The chain uses TRBV5-1 and TRBJ2-5; D uncertain. Germline loops: CDR1 SGHRS, CDR2 YFSETQ. V shed 0 bases and J shed 1 base, with 4 bases lying between them. This CDR3 has 13 residues. CDR3: CASSLGLQETQYF. DNA of the CDR3: TGCGCCAGCAGCTTGGGACTCCAAGAGACCCAGTACTTC.

This clone was detected only once. This chain links TRBV7-9 with TRBJ2-3, with TRBD2 matching 9 bases. Germline loops: CDR1 SEHNR, CDR2 FQNEAQ (reference sequence). With 2 bases clipped from V and 4 bases from J, the junction kept 4 bases outside the gene matches. This CDR3 has 15 residues. The CDR3 here is CASSLLVAGADTQYF. The CDR3 coding sequence is TGTGCCAGCAGCTTACTGGTAGCGGGGGCAGATACGCAGTATTTT.

V and J are TRBV6-1 and TRBJ2-1, with D possibly TRBD1 on 6 matching bases. Germline V gene data show CDR1 as MNHNS and CDR2 as SASEGT. CDR3 size: 19 residues. Trimming stripped 0 bases from V and 4 bases from J, with 22 bases between. The CDR3 region is CASSEAINRAFNMYNEQFF. The DNA of the CDR3 is TGTGCCAGCAGTGAAGCCATTAACAGGGCCTTTAATATGTACAATGAGCAGTTCTTC.

In regard to this clone: The germline gene is not matched at one end of the junction; a read error may be the cause. This chain joins TRBV7-7 and TRBJ2-7; 8 nucleotides agree with TRBD2. Germline-derived CDR1 and CDR2 are SSHAT and FNYEAQ (reference sequence). The CDR3 is 14 residues long. The DNA of the CDR3 is TGTGCTAGCAGCTTAGAAGCGGGAGTTTCTGAGCAGTACTTC. It translates to CASSLEAGVSEQYF. Full variable domain (remainder filled in from reference TRBV7-7 and TRBJ2-7): GAGVSQSPRYKVTKRGQDVTLRCDPISSHATLYWYQQALGQGPEFLTYFNYEAQPDKSGLPSDRFSAERPEGSISTLTIQRTEQRDSAMYRCASSLEAGVSEQYFGPGTRLTVT.